The 30 T cell receptor beta chains below come from one sample, sequenced in a study of blood T cell repertoires in COVID-19. TCRdb keeps only in-frame clones here, not all; method: immunoSEQ multiplex PCR. The sample holds some 250,000 clones; around 86% are singletons and the top ten take around 12%. Sequencing was done on a sample of peripheral blood. These receptors were obtained from an older woman with active or convalescent COVID-19.

This chain uses TRBV7-2 with TRBJ1-2, with TRBD1 matching 8 bases. J gave up 5 bases and V 4 bases, and 21 bases lay outside the gene matches. The length of the CDR3 is 19 residues. Germline lookup yields CDR1 SGHTA and CDR2 FQGNSA. The chain's CDR3 is CASSSFRGQASLSSYGYTF. CDR3 in DNA: TGTGCCAGCAGCTCCTTCAGGGGACAGGCATCACTCTCCTCTTATGGCTACACCTTC.

V is TRBV18 and J is TRBJ1-3, with D unresolved. The V gene's germline CDR1 is KGHSH and CDR2 LQKENI. V was shortened by 2 bases and J by 0 bases, with 8 bases between the two germline ends. This CDR3 has 15 residues. CDR3 sequence: CASSPGLYSGNTIYF. The CDR3 coding sequence is TGTGCCAGCTCACCAGGACTTTACTCTGGAAACACCATATATTTT.

The rearrangement links TRBV13 to TRBJ1-4; the D gene is possibly TRBD1 (6 bases). CDR1 and CDR2 (germline): PRHDT, FYEKMQ (reference sequence). The CDR3 loop spans 14 amino acids. The germline V and J ends were trimmed by 8 bases and 2 bases, with 12 bases remaining between them. CDR3 residues: CASGIQGTNEKLFF. The CDR3 DNA sequence: TGTGCCAGCGGAATACAGGGTACTAATGAAAAACTGTTTTTT.

This sequence joins TRBV6-5 and TRBJ1-2; maybe TRBD1 (6 bases). Trimming left V 8 bases short and J 1 base short, with 11 bases between. The CDR3 is made up of 13 amino acids. Per the germline V gene, CDR1 is MNHEY and CDR2 is SVGAGI. The DNA for the CDR3 is TGTGCCAGCCCCAGACAGGATAACTATGGCTACACCTTC. Its protein is CASPRQDNYGYTF.

This clone appeared a few times. CDR3 coding DNA: TGTGCCAGCAGTTATGGACAGCGTCTCTCTGGCTACACCTTC. It yields the protein CASSYGQRLSGYTF. V is TRBV6-5 and J is TRBJ1-2; tentatively, D is TRBD1 (6 bases). This CDR3 contains 14 residues. In germline, CDR1 is MNHEY, CDR2 SVGAGI. V was pared by 3 bases and J by 7 bases, with 15 bases between.

The sample holds a few counts of this clone. The chain carries TRBV9 and TRBJ2-6; 8 nucleotides agree with TRBD2. The V segment lost 5 bases and the J segment 0 bases; nucleotides outside the gene matches: 7. CDR3 size: 17 residues. Germline loops: CDR1 SGDLS, CDR2 YYNGEE. Here the CDR3 reads CASSRGGAGSGANVLTF. As DNA, the CDR3 is TGTGCCAGCAGTCGGGGGGGCGCCGGCTCTGGGGCCAACGTCCTGACTTTC.

The V call is TRBV10-3, the J call TRBJ2-7; TRBD1 agrees at 10 bases. V was clipped by 5 bases and J by 4 bases; unmatched bases: 8. The length of the CDR3 is 15 residues. Germline lookup yields CDR1 ENHRY and CDR2 SYGVKD. The CDR3 loop is CAISSPGQGLYEQYF. CDR3 bases: TGTGCCATCAGTTCCCCGGGACAGGGGTTGTACGAGCAGTACTTC.

This chain links TRBV5-6 with TRBJ2-7; 7 bases are shared with TRBD1. CDR1 is SGHDT, CDR2 YYEEEE, per germline. CDR3 size: 15 residues. V shed 2 bases, J shed 5 bases, and the junction held 10 bases outside the gene matches. The CDR3 is CASSLRDRRRDEQYF. The DNA for the CDR3 is TGTGCCAGCAGCTTAAGGGACAGAAGGCGGGACGAGCAGTACTTC.

This clone was detected only a few times. The J gene is TRBJ1-1, the V gene TRBV6-6; D is uncertain. The CDR3 is 14 residues long. V dropped 6 bases and J dropped 3 bases, with 14 bases sitting between them. In germline, CDR1 is MNHNY, CDR2 SVGAGI (reference sequence). Written as DNA, the CDR3 is TGTGCCAGCAGCCCCCCCGTCGGGGACACTGAAGCTTTCTTT. Translation gives CASSPPVGDTEAFF.

This chain connects TRBV25-1 to TRBJ1-2, with 9 bases lining up with TRBD1. Germline values: CDR1 MGHDK, CDR2 SYGVNS. This CDR3 contains 13 residues. Unmatched junction bases numbered 4, after V lost 6 bases and J lost 5 bases. In DNA, the CDR3 is TGTGCCAGCAGCCATGGACAGGGGTATGGCTACACCTTC. It translates to CASSHGQGYGYTF.

The chain recombines TRBV7-8 with TRBJ2-1, with D unresolved. V lost 1 base, J lost 9 bases, and 7 bases lay in between. Germline V lookup: CDR1 SGHVS, CDR2 FQNEAQ. This CDR3 comprises 12 residues. CDR3 nucleotide sequence: TGTGCCAGCAGCTTAGTGGGCTTTGAGCAGTTCTTC. Its translation: CASSLVGFEQFF.

The chain links TRBV5-1 to TRBJ2-3, with TRBD2 matching 8 bases. Germline CDR1 is SGHRS and CDR2 is YFSETQ. V shed 4 bases, J shed 0 bases, and the junction held 4 bases outside the gene matches. There are 15 residues in the CDR3. DNA of the CDR3: TGCGCCAGCAGCAATAGCGGGGCTAGCACAGATACGCAGTATTTT. This sequence encodes CASSNSGASTDTQYF. Supplemented by reference TRBV5-1 and TRBJ2-3, the full variable domain reads KAGVTQTPRYLIKTRGQQVTLSCSPISGHRSVSWYQQTPGQGLQFLFEYFSETQRNKGNFPGRFSGRQFSNSRSEMNVSTLELGDSALYLCASSNSGASTDTQYFGPGTRLTVL.

This rearrangement joins TRBV29-1 to TRBJ1-6; 8 positions agree with TRBD1. Germline trimming cut 6 bases from V and 7 bases from J; bases unmatched to any gene: 5. The CDR3 covers 13 residues. Per germline, CDR1 SQVTM and CDR2 ANQGSEA. This CDR3 is CSVGTGTNSPLHF. The CDR3, as DNA: TGCAGCGTGGGGACAGGAACCAATTCACCCCTCCACTTT.

V is TRBV6-5 and J is TRBJ1-6; D is undetermined. This CDR3 comprises 16 residues. Trimming stripped 2 bases from V and 5 bases from J, with 13 bases between. From germline, CDR1 is MNHEY and CDR2 SVGAGI. The CDR3 protein is CASSYATGSNNSPLHF. The CDR3 nucleotides are TGTGCCAGCAGTTACGCTACCGGGAGTAATAATTCACCCCTCCACTTT.

The rearrangement joins TRBV5-5 to TRBJ1-5, with a tentative D call TRBD1 (5 bases). CDR1 and CDR2 from the germline V gene are SGHKS and YYEKEE (reference sequence). The CDR3 has 16 amino acids. V lost 0 bases and J lost 0, with 10 bases in between. CDR3 bases: TGTGCCAGCAGCTTGGTGGCAGGGCTTAGCAATCAGCCCCAGCATTTT. Amino acid sequence: CASSLVAGLSNQPQHF.

In DNA form, the CDR3 reads TGTGCCAGCAGCGTATCTACGGGGACAGCTAACTATGGCTACACCTTC. It specifies CASSVSTGTANYGYTF. The V and J genes are TRBV9 and TRBJ1-2; 7 bases are shared with TRBD1. The CDR3 consists of 16 residues. J gave up 0 bases and V 1 base, and 6 bases lay outside the gene matches. Germline V gene sequence: CDR1 SGDLS, CDR2 YYNGEE.

This chain joins TRBV27 and TRBJ1-1, with D unclear. The germline V gene encodes CDR1 MNHEY and CDR2 SMNVEV (reference sequence). The CDR3 is 13 residues long. Trimming shortened V by 1 base and J by 4 bases, and 7 bases separated the two germline ends. CDR3 sequence reads: CASSLFLGTEAFF. CDR3 nucleotide sequence: TGTGCCAGCAGTTTATTCCTCGGCACTGAAGCTTTCTTT.

V gene TRBV19 combines with J gene TRBJ2-5, with TRBD1 matching 10 bases. From germline, CDR1 is LNHDA and CDR2 SQIVND (reference sequence). The V gene end was trimmed by 3 bases and the J gene end by 4 bases; junction bases not matched to a gene: 5. The CDR3 contains 15 residues. The CDR3 coding sequence is TGTGCCAGTAGTATCCCCAGGACAGGGGGAGAGACCCAGTACTTC. Amino acid sequence: CASSIPRTGGETQYF.

The chain carries TRBV30 and TRBJ2-7; D is ambiguous. The V and J ends lost 3 bases and 2 bases respectively, with 17 bases between them. The CDR3 runs 15 residues. CDR1 and CDR2 (germline): GTSNPN, SVGIG (reference sequence). For the CDR3, the DNA is TGTGCCTGGAGAAGACAACAGTCTTTAACCTACGAGCAGTACTTC. Encoded protein: CAWRRQQSLTYEQYF.

The rearrangement joins TRBV27 to TRBJ1-1; D uncertain. From germline, CDR1 is MNHEY and CDR2 SMNVEV (reference sequence). This CDR3 is 11 amino acids long. Trimming left V 5 bases short and J 1 base short, with 2 bases between. The chain's CDR3 is CASSQNTEAFF. CDR3 DNA sequence: TGTGCCAGCAGTCAGAACACTGAAGCTTTCTTT.

The rearrangement links TRBV7-2 to TRBJ2-1, with 11 nucleotides matching TRBD2. The J segment lost 8 bases and the V segment lost 5 bases, leaving 11 bases of the junction unmatched. The CDR3 is made up of 16 amino acids. Germline CDR1 SGHTA, CDR2 FQGNSA. CDR3 nucleotide sequence: TGTGCCAGCAGCATCTTACTAGCGGGGGTCTCGGATGAGCAGTTCTTC. Amino acid sequence: CASSILLAGVSDEQFF.

J is TRBJ1-2 and V is TRBV7-2; no clear D gene. V was shortened by 5 bases and J by 6 bases, with 22 bases between the two germline ends. This CDR3 is 16 amino acids long. CDR1 SGHTA and CDR2 FQGNSA come from the germline V gene. The chain's CDR3 is CASSPPEISPRDGYTF. The CDR3 DNA follows: TGTGCCAGCAGCCCACCCGAAATATCCCCACGGGATGGCTACACCTTC.

This clone was counted a single time. V gene TRBV6-5 combines with J gene TRBJ2-3; 7 bases match TRBD2. CDR1 is MNHEY, CDR2 SVGAGI, per germline. The ends lost 5 bases at V and 4 bases at J; junction bases unmatched: 9. The CDR3 is 15 residues long. CDR3 amino acids: CASSPRGVGPDTQYF. In DNA, the CDR3 is TGTGCCAGCAGTCCACGGGGGGTCGGCCCAGATACGCAGTATTTT.

CDR3 bases: TGTGCCACCAGTGATTTAGGGCGGGCGGGCGGAAACACCATATATTTT. Protein: CATSDLGRAGGNTIYF. The rearrangement joins TRBV24-1 to TRBJ1-3; unclear D gene. Germline CDR1 is KGHDR and CDR2 is SFDVKD. This CDR3 spans 16 amino acids. Between the trimmed V and J ends, which lost 1 base and 4 bases, there was a span of 13 bases.

The chain joins TRBV6-5 to TRBJ2-3; 10 bases are shared with TRBD2. The V and J ends lost 6 bases and 0 bases, in that order; junction bases with no gene match: 3. CDR1 and CDR2 from the germline V gene are MNHEY and SVGAGI. This CDR3 region has 15 residues. This CDR3 is CASRLAGLSTDTQYF. The CDR3 DNA sequence: TGTGCCAGCAGACTAGCGGGGCTAAGCACAGATACGCAGTATTTT.

The chain employs TRBV7-9 and TRBJ2-3; D is uncertain. The V gene's germline CDR1 is SEHNR and CDR2 FQNEAQ (reference sequence). There are 16 residues in the CDR3. Trimming shortened V by 0 bases and J by 0 bases, and 10 bases separated the two germline ends. Here the CDR3 reads CASSLAVGLSTDTQYF. CDR3 DNA: TGTGCCAGCAGCTTAGCGGTGGGCCTAAGCACAGATACGCAGTATTTT.

This clone was counted a few times. J is TRBJ2-1 and V is TRBV5-1; tentatively, D is TRBD2 (5 bases). The CDR3 is 16 residues long. V lost 3 bases and J lost 10, with 23 bases in between. The germline gives CDR1 SGHRS, CDR2 YFSETQ. In DNA, the CDR3 is TGCGCCAGCAGCTACTATACTAGAGCCCGTTTAGGAGAGCAGTTCTTC. Translating it yields CASSYYTRARLGEQFF.

The chain links TRBV30 to TRBJ2-7, with D hard to call. The V and J ends lost 3 bases and 3 bases respectively, with 6 bases between them. This CDR3 has 11 residues. Germline-derived CDR1 and CDR2 are GTSNPN and SVGIG (reference sequence). The CDR3 nucleotides read TGTGCCTGGAGCAGGAACTACGAGCAGTACTTC. It codes for CAWSRNYEQYF.

This clone was detected only a few times. V usage is TRBV3-1 (or the pseudogene TRBV3-2) and J usage is TRBJ1-2; D ambiguous. Trimming removed 8 bases at V and 2 bases at J, with 18 bases between. The CDR3 has 15 residues. CDR1 and CDR2 from the germline V gene are LGHDT and YNNKEL (reference sequence). Written as DNA, the CDR3 is TGTGCCAGCGCACGCATCGGGGAGGCCAACTATGGCTACACCTTC. It yields the protein CASARIGEANYGYTF.

This chain joins TRBV7-2 and TRBJ2-5; TRBD2 aligns across 15 bases. The CDR3 spans 16 residues. The germline CDR1 and CDR2 sequences are SGHTA and FQGNSA. The J segment lost 7 bases and the V segment lost 5 bases, leaving 8 bases of the junction unmatched. The CDR3 here is CASSGGLAGGRRTQYF. The DNA for the CDR3 is TGTGCCAGCAGCGGAGGACTAGCGGGGGGGCGAAGGACCCAGTACTTC.